This T cell receptor beta chain is from a study of blood T cell repertoires in COVID-19. Looking at the study overall: PBMCs, B-cell-depleted T cells, or T cells were the source of the cDNA or gDNA that made up the material.

Original analysis: Nucleated cell counts were estimated from reference gene primer amplification. Generated by immunoSEQ multiplex PCR, the TCRdb table keeps only in-frame clones and is missing some. That table supplies the V and J calls and clone size; D and trimming were determined from the DNA. In the table there are 70,000 or so clones, under 95% of which are singletons. What was sequenced was peripheral blood. This TCR derives from a human donor in a cohort sampled during active COVID-19.

CDR3: CASSFTPPGEKLFF. The CDR3 DNA is TGTGCCAGCAGCTTTACCCCCCCGGGGGAAAAACTGTTTTTT. V gene TRBV7-9 combines with J gene TRBJ1-4; D remains unclear. CDR3 length equals 14 residues. V dropped 3 bases and J dropped 8 bases, with 13 bases sitting between them. Germline CDR1 reads SEHNR; CDR2 reads FQNEAQ (reference sequence).